One sample yielded the 15 T cell receptor beta chains listed below, sequenced in a study of T-cell reconstitution after alpha-beta-depleted transplantation in children (dated by TCRdb to 2015 to 2016). In the paper's terms, the treatment or condition label means: allogeneic hematopoietic cell transplantation with graft depleted of TCRalphabeta T cells and CD19 B cells. The method behind the library was PCR. Sequencing was performed on an Illumina HiSeq 2500. TCR library preparation used molecular barcoding, with unique molecular identifiers applied to normalize quantification of the TCRbeta repertoire. TCRdb reprocessed the public reads (quality trimming at Q25 with fastp, clone calling with MiXCR) and kept in-frame beta chains. CDR3 protein sequences are deduplicated, and each keeps its most common genes and DNA. The sample table contains around 94,000 distinct CDR3 sequences; only one count was recorded for about 8% of them. Clones ranked in the top ten supply less than 20% of the sample.

The sample here was PBMCs, taken before TCRalphabeta/CD19-depleted stem cell transplant. The origin of the receptors is a boy aged 2 to 9 with acute lymphoblastic leukemia, due to receive a stem cell transplant.

In regard to this clonotype: Likely a read error: the CDR3 ends without its conserved phenylalanine or tryptophan. The rearrangement uses TRBV7-8 and TRBJ1-1; D possibly corresponds to TRBD1 (5 bases). Trimming took 7 bases from V and 3 from J, leaving 12 bases between them. Germline CDR1 is SGHVS and CDR2 is FQNEAQ. The CDR3 length is 13 residues. The chain's CDR3 is CASNKGLHTEAFL. In nucleotides, the CDR3 is TGTGCCAGCAATAAGGGGTTACACACTGAAGCTTTCCTT.

This clonotype came up a few times. The chain joins TRBV5-1 to TRBJ1-2; unclear D gene. The CDR3 has 11 amino acids. In germline, CDR1 is SGHRS, CDR2 YFSETQ. The germline V and J ends were trimmed by 6 bases and 7 bases, with 10 bases remaining between them. This CDR3 is CASTESGGYTF. For the CDR3, the DNA is TGCGCCAGCACGGAGTCTGGTGGCTACACCTTC.

This clonotype was seen a few times. This rearrangement joins TRBV28 to TRBJ2-7, with D unclear. From germline, CDR1 is MDHEN and CDR2 SYDVKM. Trimming removed 5 bases from V and 0 bases from J, with 20 bases in between. This CDR3 has 17 amino acids. The DNA of the CDR3 is TGTGCCAGCAGTATCGCCGTCAGACTGGAGAGCTCCTACGAGCAGTACTTC. Translation gives CASSIAVRLESSYEQYF.

This clonotype came up a few times. The chain uses TRBV6-5 and TRBJ2-1, with TRBD2 identical over 10 bases. Germline CDR1 is MNHEY and CDR2 is SVGAGI. This CDR3 has 14 residues. Trimming at V came to 5 bases and at J to 8 bases, leaving 6 bases not matched to a gene. The CDR3 protein is CASSRPSGGDEQFF. In nucleotides, the CDR3 is TGTGCCAGCAGTCGTCCTAGCGGGGGTGATGAGCAGTTCTTC.

V gene TRBV20-1 combines with J gene TRBJ1-3, with D possibly TRBD1 on 6 matching bases. CDR1 and CDR2 from the germline V gene are DFQATT and SNEGSKA (reference sequence). This CDR3 comprises 17 residues. V lost 2 bases and J lost 0, with 17 bases in between. The CDR3 reads CSARPQQGGSSGNTIYF. DNA for the CDR3: TGCAGTGCTAGACCGCAACAGGGAGGGAGCTCTGGAAACACCATATATTTT.

Ten or more counts support this clonotype. V usage is TRBV7-7 and J usage is TRBJ1-6; tentatively, D is TRBD1 (5 bases). Germline V CDR1 and CDR2: SSHAT, FNYEAQ (reference sequence). V dropped 7 bases and J dropped 6 bases, with 22 bases sitting between them. The CDR3 is 17 amino acids. The CDR3 DNA reads as TGTGCCAGCACCATTACCCCCTCGGGGGGGATTAATTCACCCCTCCACTTT. Translated, it gives CASTITPSGGINSPLHF.

This clonotype turned up a few times. As DNA, the CDR3 is TGTGCCAGCAGCTTAGTCGGAATAGCGGGGGTTCGTTACAATGAGCAGTTCTTC. Residues: CASSLVGIAGVRYNEQFF. This sequence joins TRBV7-8 and TRBJ2-1, with 9 bases that match TRBD2. The germline V gene has CDR1 SGHVS and CDR2 FQNEAQ. CDR3 length: 18 amino acids. The trim removed 1 base at V and 4 bases at J, leaving 11 bases unmatched.

This clonotype was counted at least ten times. The chain recombines TRBV6-5 with TRBJ2-2; 7 bases are a match to TRBD2. Germline loops: CDR1 MNHEY, CDR2 SVGAGI. J gave up 0 bases and V 2 bases, and 3 bases lay outside the gene matches. The length of the CDR3 is 16 residues. The CDR3 spells CASSYGGGPNTGELFF. DNA for the CDR3: TGTGCCAGCAGTTACGGGGGAGGGCCGAACACCGGGGAGCTGTTTTTT.

Ten or more counts support this clonotype. J is TRBJ1-5 and V is TRBV29-1, with D possibly TRBD1 on 5 matching bases. Germline CDR1 SQVTM, CDR2 ANQGSEA. The CDR3 is 13 amino acids. Deletions cut 4 bases from V and 5 bases from J, with 12 bases between. DNA of the CDR3: TGCAGCGTTGTTAAGGGGCTCGATCAGCCCCAGCATTTT. It specifies CSVVKGLDQPQHF.

This clonotype was recorded at least ten times. The rearrangement joins TRBV6-5 to TRBJ1-1; D uncertain. The CDR3 consists of 12 residues. Trimming left V 6 bases short and J 11 bases short, with 16 bases between. CDR1 is MNHEY and CDR2 is SVGAGI in the germline V gene. CDR3 sequence: CASSRPGSGAFF. The CDR3 DNA reads as TGTGCCAGCAGCCGACCGGGGTCGGGGGCTTTCTTT.

Here the CDR3 DNA reads TGTGCCAGCAGCTTACCCAGGGGTTCCTACAATGAGCAGTTCTTC. This gives the protein CASSLPRGSYNEQFF. This chain uses TRBV5-5 with TRBJ2-1, with D possibly being TRBD1 (6 bases). CDR1 and CDR2 from the germline V gene are SGHKS and YYEKEE (reference sequence). The V gene lost 2 bases and the J gene lost 1 base, with 10 bases spanning the gap. This CDR3 region has 15 residues.

This clonotype was seen repeatedly, ten times or more. CDR3 nucleotide sequence: TGTGCCAGCAGCCAAGAACCTGTCCCATGGGAGCAGTACTTC. The encoded protein is CASSQEPVPWEQYF. The chain has TRBV4-2 and TRBJ2-7; D unresolved. The CDR3 runs to 14 residues. The V and J ends lost 0 bases and 7 bases respectively, with 13 bases between them. Germline assignment: CDR1 LGHNA and CDR2 YNFKEQ.

This clonotype was detected a few times. This sequence joins TRBV4-1 and TRBJ2-2; D is perhaps TRBD1 or TRBD2 (6 bases each). CDR1 is MGHRA, CDR2 YSYEKL, per germline. The CDR3 length is 16 residues. The V gene lost 10 bases and the J gene lost 3 bases, with 21 bases spanning the gap. In DNA, the CDR3 is TGCGCCATCAATAGAAGGGGGGCTGTAGACACCGGGGAGCTGTTTTTT. Translating it yields CAINRRGAVDTGELFF.

The V and J genes are TRBV5-1 and TRBJ2-5; 10 positions agree with TRBD1. V shed 4 bases, J shed 4 bases, and the junction held 7 bases outside the gene matches. Germline-derived CDR1 and CDR2 are SGHRS and YFSETQ. The CDR3 loop spans 15 amino acids. CDR3 region: CASSTRQGARETQYF. The CDR3 DNA reads as TGCGCCAGCAGCACTAGACAGGGGGCTAGAGAGACCCAGTACTTC.

This clonotype was observed many times. The chain joins TRBV6-4 to TRBJ2-2, with D perhaps TRBD2 (6 bases). V lost 2 bases and J lost 6, with 7 bases in between. CDR1 is MRHNA, CDR2 SNTAGT, per germline. The CDR3 has 13 amino acids. The CDR3 loop is CASSDGGAGELFF. In DNA, the CDR3 is TGTGCCAGCAGTGACGGAGGGGCCGGGGAGCTGTTTTTT.